Sequencing of this T cell receptor beta chain was carried out in a study of blood T cell repertoires in COVID-19. Study in general: Samples of COVID-19 (acute and convalescent) were obtained from the United States, Italy and Spain. The analysed material was cDNA or gDNA that came from T cells, B-cell-depleted T cells, or PBMCs.

One Seattle source followed patients from active infection through their disease course. As processed by the authors: Nucleated cell counts were estimated from reference gene primer amplification. Here immunoSEQ multiplex PCR was the method, and the copy in TCRdb shows in-frame clones only, minus some. That table gives V, J and clone size, and the DNA gave D and trimming. This table holds around 170,000 clones, about four fifths found once. Germline loops: CDR1 SGHRS, CDR2 YFSETQ. CDR3 length equals 13 residues. V dropped 6 bases and J dropped 4; count of bases not matched to a gene: 7. The chain links TRBV5-1 to TRBJ2-7, with TRBD2 matching 7 bases. Material for sequencing was peripheral blood. The TCR sequence derives from a woman in her 70s with COVID-19, enrolled during active disease. The CDR3 here is CASTRSGVYEQYF. CDR3 DNA: TGCGCCAGCACCAGGAGCGGGGTATACGAGCAGTACTTC.